This T cell receptor (beta chain) stems from a study of blood T cell repertoires in COVID-19. J lost 7 bases, V lost 6 bases, and 8 bases had no gene match. The germline V gene encodes CDR1 MNHEY and CDR2 SVGAGI. The CDR3 consists of 14 residues. Per the original methods: It was from reference gene primer amplification that nucleated cell counts were estimated. Profiling relied on immunoSEQ multiplex PCR, and the TCRdb table lists in-frame clones only, not all of them. D and trimming come from the DNA, and the V and J calls and clone size come from that table. This table has about 130,000 clones, 86% appearing once.

The rearrangement uses TRBV6-5 and TRBJ2-1, with 8 bases lining up with TRBD2. This TCR derives from a man aged 45-60 years who had recovered from COVID-19. Source material: PBMCs or T cells enriched from blood (not recorded which). CDR3 sequence (DNA): TGTGCCAGCAGCCCCCAGCGGGAGAGAAATGAGCAGTTCTTC. This codes for CASSPQRERNEQFF.